This T cell receptor beta chain is from a study of T cells in Graves' hyperthyroidism and ophthalmopathy. About the research overall: At initial diagnosis, before any treatment had begun, peripheral blood was obtained.

Subjects with ophthalmopathy showed a Clinical Activity Score no lower than 3, a NOSPECS grade no lower than 4, and a duration shorter than 3 months. This CDR3 region has 14 residues. Trimming removed 3 bases from V and 5 bases from J, with 13 bases in between. Germline-derived CDR1 and CDR2 are MDHEN and SYDVKM. At least ten counts were recorded for this clonotype. There were TCR beta CDR3 regions amplified from RNA transcripts. HTBI primers drove first-round RT-PCR of the TCR CDR3. TCRdb itself ran the multiplex PCR reads through MiXCR, one entry per CDR3 protein. Of fewer than 650,000 distinct CDR3 sequences in the sample, about 15% were seen once.

The chain recombines TRBV28 with TRBJ2-5; D call uncertain. This TCR was sampled from a middle-aged woman with Graves' ophthalmopathy. Sequences were obtained from blood. CDR3 amino acids: CASSFESPLETQYF. The CDR3 DNA sequence: TGTGCCAGCAGTTTCGAAAGCCCCCTGGAGACCCAGTACTTC.